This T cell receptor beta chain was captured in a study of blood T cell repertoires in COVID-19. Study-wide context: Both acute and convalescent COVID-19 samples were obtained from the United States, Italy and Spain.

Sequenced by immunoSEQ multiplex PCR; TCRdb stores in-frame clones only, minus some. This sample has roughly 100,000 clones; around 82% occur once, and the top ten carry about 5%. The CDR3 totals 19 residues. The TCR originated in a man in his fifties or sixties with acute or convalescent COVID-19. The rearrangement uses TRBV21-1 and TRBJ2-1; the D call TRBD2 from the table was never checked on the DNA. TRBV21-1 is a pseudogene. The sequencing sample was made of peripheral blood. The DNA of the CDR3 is TGTGCCAGCAGCATATATAAGGGGAGGCAACCCCGCTCCTACAATGAGCAGTTCTTC. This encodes CASSIYKGRQPRSYNEQFF.